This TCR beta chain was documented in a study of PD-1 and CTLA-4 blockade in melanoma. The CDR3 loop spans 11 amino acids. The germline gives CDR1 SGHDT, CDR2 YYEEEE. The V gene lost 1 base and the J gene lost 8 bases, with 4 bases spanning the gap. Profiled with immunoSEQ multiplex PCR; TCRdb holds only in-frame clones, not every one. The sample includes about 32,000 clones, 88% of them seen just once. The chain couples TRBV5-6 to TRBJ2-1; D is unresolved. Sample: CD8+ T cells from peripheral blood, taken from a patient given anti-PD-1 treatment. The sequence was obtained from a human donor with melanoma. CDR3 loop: CASSLTYEQFF. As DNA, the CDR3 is TGTGCCAGCAGCTTGACGTATGAGCAGTTCTTC.